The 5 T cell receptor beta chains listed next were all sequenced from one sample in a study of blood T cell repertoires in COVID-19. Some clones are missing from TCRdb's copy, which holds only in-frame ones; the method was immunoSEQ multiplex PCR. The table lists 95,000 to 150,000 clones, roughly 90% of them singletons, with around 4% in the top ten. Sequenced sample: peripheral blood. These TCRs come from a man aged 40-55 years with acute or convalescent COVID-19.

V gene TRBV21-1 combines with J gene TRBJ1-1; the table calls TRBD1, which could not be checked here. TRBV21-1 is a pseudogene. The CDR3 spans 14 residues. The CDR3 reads CASRRRTGTTEAFF. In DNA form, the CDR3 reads TGTGCCAGCAGACGTCGGACAGGGACCACTGAAGCTTTCTTT.

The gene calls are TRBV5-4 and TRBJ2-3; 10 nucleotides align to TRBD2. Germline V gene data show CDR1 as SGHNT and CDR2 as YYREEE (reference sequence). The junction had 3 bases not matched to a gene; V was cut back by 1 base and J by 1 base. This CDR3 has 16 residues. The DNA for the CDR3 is TGTGCCAGCAGCTTGTTGGGGACTAGCGGCACAGATACGCAGTATTTT. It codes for CASSLLGTSGTDTQYF.

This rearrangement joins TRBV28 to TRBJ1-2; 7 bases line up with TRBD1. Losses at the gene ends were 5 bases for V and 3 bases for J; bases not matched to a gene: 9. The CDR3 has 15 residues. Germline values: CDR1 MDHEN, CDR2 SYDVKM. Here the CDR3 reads CASSPPDRPYYGYTF. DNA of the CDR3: TGTGCCAGCAGTCCACCGGACAGGCCGTACTATGGCTACACCTTC.

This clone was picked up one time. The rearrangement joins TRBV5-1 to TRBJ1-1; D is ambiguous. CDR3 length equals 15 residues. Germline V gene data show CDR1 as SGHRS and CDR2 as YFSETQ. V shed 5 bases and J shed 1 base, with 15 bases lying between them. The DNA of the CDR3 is TGCGCCAGCAGGGAGGGAACATACAGGAACACTGAAGCTTTCTTT. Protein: CASREGTYRNTEAFF. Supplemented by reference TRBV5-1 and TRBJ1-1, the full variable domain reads KAGVTQTPRYLIKTRGQQVTLSCSPISGHRSVSWYQQTPGQGLQFLFEYFSETQRNKGNFPGRFSGRQFSNSRSEMNVSTLELGDSALYLCASREGTYRNTEAFFGQGTRLTVV.

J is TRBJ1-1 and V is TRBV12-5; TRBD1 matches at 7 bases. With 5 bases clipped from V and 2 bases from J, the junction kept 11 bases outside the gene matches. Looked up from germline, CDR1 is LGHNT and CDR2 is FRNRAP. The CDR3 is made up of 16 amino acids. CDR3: CASGLMTGTANTEAFF. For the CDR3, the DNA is TGTGCTAGTGGTCTAATGACCGGGACAGCCAACACTGAAGCTTTCTTT.